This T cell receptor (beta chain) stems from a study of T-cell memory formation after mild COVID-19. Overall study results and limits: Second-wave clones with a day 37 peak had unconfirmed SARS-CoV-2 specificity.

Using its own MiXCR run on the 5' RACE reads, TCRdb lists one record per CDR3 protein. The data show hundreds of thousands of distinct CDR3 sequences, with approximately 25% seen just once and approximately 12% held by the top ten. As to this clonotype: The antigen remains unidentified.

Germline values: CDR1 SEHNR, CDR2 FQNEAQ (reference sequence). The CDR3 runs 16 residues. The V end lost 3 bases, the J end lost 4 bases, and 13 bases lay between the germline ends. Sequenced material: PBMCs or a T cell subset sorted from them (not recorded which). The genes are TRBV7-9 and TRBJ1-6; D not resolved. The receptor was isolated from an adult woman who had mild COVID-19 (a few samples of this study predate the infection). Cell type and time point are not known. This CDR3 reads CASSLSDGAYNSPLHF. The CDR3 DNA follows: TGTGCCAGCAGCTTGTCGGACGGAGCTTATAATTCACCCCTCCACTTT.